A single count supports the clone carrying this T cell receptor (beta chain). Its antigen is currently unknown. The entry originates in a study of T cell repertoires in aging, cancer and after chemotherapy. Looking at the study overall: Patients with glioblastoma brain tumors were sampled before and after temozolomide-based therapy. Notes on the study in general: Immunological memory after chemotherapy cannot be judged from the repertoire data.

Germline V gives CDR1 LNHDA, CDR2 SQIVND (reference sequence). The CDR3 consists of 17 residues. Between the trimmed V and J ends, which lost 5 bases and 4 bases, there was a span of 21 bases. A mixed TRB-A/B primer pool amplified rearranged TRB by multiplex touch-down PCR. TCRdb re-derived calls from the multiplex PCR reads in MiXCR, one entry per CDR3 protein. The sample records about a thousand distinct CDR3 sequences, roughly 27% being singletons. The template was genomic DNA from peripheral blood, not RNA. The genes are TRBV19 and TRBJ2-1; D is undetermined. Source material: blood. This receptor was obtained from a human donor with a solid tumor. CDR3 region: CASSPDPTRSNYNEQFF. The CDR3 DNA reads as TGTGCCAGTAGTCCCGACCCCACGCGTTCTAATTACAATGAGCAGTTCTTC.